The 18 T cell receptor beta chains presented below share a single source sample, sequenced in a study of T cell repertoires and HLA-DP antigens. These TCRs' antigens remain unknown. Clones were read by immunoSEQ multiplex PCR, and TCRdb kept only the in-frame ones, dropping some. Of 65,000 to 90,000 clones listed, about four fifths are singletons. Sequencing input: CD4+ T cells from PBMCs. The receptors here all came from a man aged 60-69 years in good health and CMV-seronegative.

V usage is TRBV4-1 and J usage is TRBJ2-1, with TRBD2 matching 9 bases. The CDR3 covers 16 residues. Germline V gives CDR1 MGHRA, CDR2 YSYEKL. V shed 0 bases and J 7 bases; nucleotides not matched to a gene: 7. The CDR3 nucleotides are TGCGCCAGCAGCCAAGACAAACGGCGGGGGGGAAATGAGCAGTTCTTC. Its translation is CASSQDKRRGGNEQFF.

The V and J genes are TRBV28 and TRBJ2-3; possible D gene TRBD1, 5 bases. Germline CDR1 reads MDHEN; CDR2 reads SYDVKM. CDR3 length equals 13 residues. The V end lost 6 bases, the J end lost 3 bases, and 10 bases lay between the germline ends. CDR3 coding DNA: TGTGCCAGCAGCCCGAGACAGACAGATACGCAGTATTTT. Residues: CASSPRQTDTQYF.

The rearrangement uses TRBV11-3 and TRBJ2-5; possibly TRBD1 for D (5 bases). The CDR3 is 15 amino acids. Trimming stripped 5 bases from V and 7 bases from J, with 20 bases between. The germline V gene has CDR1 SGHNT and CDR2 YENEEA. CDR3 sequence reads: CASSPDSSPRGTQYF. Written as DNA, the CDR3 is TGTGCCAGCAGCCCCGACAGCTCACCAAGGGGGACCCAGTACTTC.

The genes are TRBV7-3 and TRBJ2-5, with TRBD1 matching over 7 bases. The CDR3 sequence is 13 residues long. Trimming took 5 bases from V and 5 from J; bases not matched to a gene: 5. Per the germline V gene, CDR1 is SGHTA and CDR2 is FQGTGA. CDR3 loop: CASSRTGDETQYF. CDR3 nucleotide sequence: TGTGCCAGCAGCCGAACAGGGGACGAGACCCAGTACTTC. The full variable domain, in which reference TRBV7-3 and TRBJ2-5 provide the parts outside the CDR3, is GAGVSQTPSNKVTEKGKYVELRCDPISGHTALYWYRQSLGQGPEFLIYFQGTGAADDSGLPNDRFFAVRPEGSVSTLKIQRTERGDSAVYLCASSRTGDETQYFGPGTRLLVL.

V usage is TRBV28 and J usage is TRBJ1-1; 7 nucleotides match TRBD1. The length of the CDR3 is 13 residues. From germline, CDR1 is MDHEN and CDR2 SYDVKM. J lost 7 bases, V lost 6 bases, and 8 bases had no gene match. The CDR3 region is CASRRTGSLEAFF. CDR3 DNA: TGTGCCAGCAGAAGGACAGGATCTCTTGAAGCTTTCTTT.

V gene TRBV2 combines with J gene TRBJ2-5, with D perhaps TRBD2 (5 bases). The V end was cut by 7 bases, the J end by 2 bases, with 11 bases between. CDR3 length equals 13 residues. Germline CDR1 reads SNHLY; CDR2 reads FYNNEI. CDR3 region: CASNRLIQETQYF. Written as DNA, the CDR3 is TGTGCCAGCAACCGACTAATTCAAGAGACCCAGTACTTC.

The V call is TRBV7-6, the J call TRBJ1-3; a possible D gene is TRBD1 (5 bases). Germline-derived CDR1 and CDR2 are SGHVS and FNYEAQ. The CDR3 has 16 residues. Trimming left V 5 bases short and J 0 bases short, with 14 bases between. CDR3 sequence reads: CASSRGTGPSGNTIYF. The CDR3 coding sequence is TGTGCCAGCAGCCGTGGGACGGGGCCCTCTGGAAACACCATATATTTT.

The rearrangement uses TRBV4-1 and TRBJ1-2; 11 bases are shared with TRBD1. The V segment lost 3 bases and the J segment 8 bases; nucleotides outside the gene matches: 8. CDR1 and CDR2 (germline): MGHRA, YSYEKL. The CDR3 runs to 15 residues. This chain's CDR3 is CASSHLGQGAEGYTF. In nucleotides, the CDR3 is TGCGCCAGCAGCCATTTAGGACAGGGGGCTGAAGGCTACACCTTC.

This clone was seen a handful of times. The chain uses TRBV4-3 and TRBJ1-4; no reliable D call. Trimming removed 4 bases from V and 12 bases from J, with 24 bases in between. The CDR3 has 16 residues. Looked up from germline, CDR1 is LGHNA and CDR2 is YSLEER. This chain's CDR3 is CASSPTDTFPMVELFF. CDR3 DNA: TGCGCCAGCAGCCCCACCGACACATTCCCCATGGTAGAACTGTTTTTT.

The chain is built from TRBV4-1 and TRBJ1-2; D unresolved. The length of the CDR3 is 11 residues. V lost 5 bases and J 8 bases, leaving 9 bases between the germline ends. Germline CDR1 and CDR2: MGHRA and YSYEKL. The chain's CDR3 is CASSASWGYTF. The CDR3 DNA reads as TGCGCCAGCAGCGCTAGTTGGGGCTACACCTTC.

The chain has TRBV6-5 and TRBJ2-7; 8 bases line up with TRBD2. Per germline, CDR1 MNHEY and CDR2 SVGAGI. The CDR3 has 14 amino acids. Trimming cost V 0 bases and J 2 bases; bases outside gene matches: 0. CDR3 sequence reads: CASSYSGRAYEQYV. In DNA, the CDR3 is TGTGCCAGCAGTTACTCCGGGAGGGCCTACGAGCAGTACGTC.

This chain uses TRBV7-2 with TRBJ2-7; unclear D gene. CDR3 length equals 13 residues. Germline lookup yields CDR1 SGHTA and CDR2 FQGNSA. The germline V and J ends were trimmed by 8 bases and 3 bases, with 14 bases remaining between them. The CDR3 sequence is CASGDGFGYEQYF. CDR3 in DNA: TGTGCCAGCGGGGATGGGTTTGGCTACGAGCAGTACTTC.

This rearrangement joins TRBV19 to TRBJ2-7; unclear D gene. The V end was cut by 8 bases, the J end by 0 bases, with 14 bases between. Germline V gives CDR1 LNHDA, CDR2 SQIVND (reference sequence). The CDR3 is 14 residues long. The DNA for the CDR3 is TGTGCCAGTGCCAACGCTTGGGGCTCCTACGAGCAGTACTTC. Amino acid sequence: CASANAWGSYEQYF.

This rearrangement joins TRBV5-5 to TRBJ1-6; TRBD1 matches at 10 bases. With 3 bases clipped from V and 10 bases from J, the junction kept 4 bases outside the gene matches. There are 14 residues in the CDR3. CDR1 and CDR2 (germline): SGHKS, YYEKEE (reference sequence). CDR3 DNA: TGTGCCAGCAGCTGGGACAGGGGTAGATCACCCCTCCACTTT. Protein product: CASSWDRGRSPLHF.

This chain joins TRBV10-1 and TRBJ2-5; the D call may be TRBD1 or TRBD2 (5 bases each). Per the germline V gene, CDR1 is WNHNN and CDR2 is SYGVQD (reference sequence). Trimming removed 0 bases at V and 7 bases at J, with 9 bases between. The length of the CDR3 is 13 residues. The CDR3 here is CASSESARGTQYF. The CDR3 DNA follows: TGCGCCAGCAGTGAGTCGGCGAGGGGGACCCAGTACTTC.

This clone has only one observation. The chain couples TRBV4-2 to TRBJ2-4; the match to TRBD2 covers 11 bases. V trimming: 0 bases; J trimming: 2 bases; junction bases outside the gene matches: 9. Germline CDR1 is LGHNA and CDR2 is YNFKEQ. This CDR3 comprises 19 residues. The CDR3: CASSQDILAGGGTKNIQYF. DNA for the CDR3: TGTGCCAGCAGCCAAGATATCCTAGCGGGGGGAGGGACCAAAAACATTCAGTACTTC.

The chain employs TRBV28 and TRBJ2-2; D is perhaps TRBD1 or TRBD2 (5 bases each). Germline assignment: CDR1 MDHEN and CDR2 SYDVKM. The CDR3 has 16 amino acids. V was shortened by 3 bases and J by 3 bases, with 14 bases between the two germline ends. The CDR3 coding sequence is TGTGCCAGCAGTTTTACCGGGACCTTTGACACCGGGGAGCTGTTTTTT. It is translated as CASSFTGTFDTGELFF.

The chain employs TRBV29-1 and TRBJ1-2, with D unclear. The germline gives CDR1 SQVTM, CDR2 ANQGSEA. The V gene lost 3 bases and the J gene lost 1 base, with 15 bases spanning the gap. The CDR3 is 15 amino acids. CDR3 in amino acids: CSVDSAQNFNYGYTF. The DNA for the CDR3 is TGCAGCGTTGATTCGGCACAGAACTTTAACTATGGCTACACCTTC.